What follows are 20 T cell receptor beta chains derived from one specimen sequenced in a study of T cell responses to AZD1222 COVID-19 vaccine. Only in-frame clones appear in the TCRdb table, and some are missing; sequencing was by immunoSEQ multiplex PCR. The repertoire consists of 150,000 to 200,000 clones, with 75% to 90% occurring once and the leading ten covering 4.3%. Sample: peripheral blood, taken 28 days after the second dose of the MenACWY control vaccine. Receptors originate from an adult who received the MenACWY meningococcal vaccine as a control.

The V and J genes are TRBV11-2 and TRBJ2-5, with no clear D. Trimming removed 8 bases from V and 5 bases from J, with 12 bases in between. Germline V gene lookup returns CDR1 SGHAT and CDR2 FQNNGV. There are 12 residues in the CDR3. DNA for the CDR3: TGTGCCAGCCGGTCCGGGTCCGAGACCCAGTACTTC. Its translation is CASRSGSETQYF.

This chain links TRBV6-6 with TRBJ1-5, with 7 bases fitting TRBD1. Germline V gene lookup returns CDR1 MNHNY and CDR2 SVGAGI (reference sequence). The V and J ends lost 5 bases and 5 bases, in that order; junction bases with no gene match: 9. The CDR3 sequence is 15 residues long. CDR3: CASSLLGQTDQPQHF. In nucleotides, the CDR3 is TGTGCCAGCAGTCTCTTGGGACAGACGGATCAGCCCCAGCATTTT.

This chain connects TRBV28 to TRBJ2-7; either TRBD1 or TRBD2 may supply D (5 bases each). Trimming left V 7 bases short and J 2 bases short, with 15 bases between. The CDR3 sequence is 14 residues long. The V gene's germline CDR1 is MDHEN and CDR2 SYDVKM. The CDR3 DNA is TGTGCCAGCACCTCCGGGACCCTCACCTACGAGCAGTACTTC. Amino acids: CASTSGTLTYEQYF.

The genes are TRBV28 and TRBJ1-5, with D hard to call. CDR1 MDHEN and CDR2 SYDVKM come from the germline V gene. V gave up 4 bases and J gave up 7 bases, with 14 bases separating them. CDR3 length equals 14 residues. The CDR3 DNA follows: TGTGCCAGCAGTTCCACCTGGAAGGAGCAGCCCCAGCATTTT. The encoded protein is CASSSTWKEQPQHF.

The V call is TRBV30, the J call TRBJ2-2; D is unresolved. Trimming cost V 0 bases and J 4 bases, with 6 bases left between them. The CDR3 loop spans 13 amino acids. Germline CDR1 GTSNPN, CDR2 SVGIG (reference sequence). The CDR3 sequence is CAWSVTGTGELFF. The CDR3 DNA reads as TGTGCCTGGAGTGTAACGGGCACCGGGGAGCTGTTTTTT.

The J gene is TRBJ2-7, the V gene TRBV15; 14 bases are shared with TRBD2. V was clipped by 5 bases and J by 5 bases; unmatched bases: 17. The CDR3 is made up of 19 amino acids. Germline V gene lookup returns CDR1 LNHNV and CDR2 YYDKDF (reference sequence). The CDR3 region is CATSPPPGTSGRGGDEQYF. The CDR3 coding sequence is TGTGCCACCAGCCCTCCACCCGGGACTAGCGGGAGAGGCGGGGACGAGCAGTACTTC.

The CDR3 is CAISESGGRGYYGYTF. The CDR3 DNA follows: TGTGCCATCAGTGAGTCGGGGGGCAGGGGCTACTATGGCTACACCTTC. The chain joins TRBV10-3 to TRBJ1-2, with D perhaps matching TRBD1 (6 bases). CDR1 is ENHRY, CDR2 SYGVKD, per germline. This CDR3 is 16 amino acids long. Trimming removed 0 bases at V and 3 bases at J, with 14 bases between.

The chain combines TRBV19 with TRBJ1-4; D not resolved. The V end lost 5 bases, the J end lost 5 bases, and 9 bases lay between the germline ends. This CDR3 has 13 amino acids. Germline V lookup: CDR1 LNHDA, CDR2 SQIVND (reference sequence). In nucleotides, the CDR3 is TGTGCCAGTAGTCCTAACAGCAATGAAAAACTGTTTTTT. Amino acids: CASSPNSNEKLFF. Drawing the rest from reference TRBV19 and TRBJ1-4, the complete variable domain is DGGITQSPKYLFRKEGQNVTLSCEQNLNHDAMYWYRQDPGQGLRLIYYSQIVNDFQKGDIAEGYSVSREKKESFPLTVTSAQKNPTAFYLCASSPNSNEKLFFGSGTQLSVL.

V is TRBV9 and J is TRBJ2-3, with D possibly TRBD2 on 6 matching bases. The CDR3 sequence is 16 residues long. The V and J ends lost 0 bases and 2 bases respectively, with 13 bases between them. Per germline, CDR1 SGDLS and CDR2 YYNGEE. Here the CDR3 reads CASSVGGGQITDTQYF. CDR3 nucleotides: TGTGCCAGCAGCGTAGGGGGAGGACAAATCACAGATACGCAGTATTTT.

The rearrangement uses TRBV7-2 and TRBJ1-2; D remains unclear. The CDR3 covers 11 residues. Trimming removed 3 bases from V and 7 bases from J, with 6 bases in between. Germline V gene lookup returns CDR1 SGHTA and CDR2 FQGNSA. CDR3 DNA sequence: TGTGCCAGCAGCTTTTTATCTGGCTACACCTTC. Protein product: CASSFLSGYTF.

The genes are TRBV7-9 and TRBJ1-1; unclear D gene. The CDR3 extends over 12 amino acids. The germline V and J ends were trimmed by 5 bases and 2 bases, with 6 bases remaining between them. Germline V gene data show CDR1 as SEHNR and CDR2 as FQNEAQ (reference sequence). CDR3 DNA: TGTGCCAGCAGCCCCAGCAACACTGAAGCTTTCTTT. It yields the protein CASSPSNTEAFF. The complete variable domain, with remaining parts taken from reference TRBV7-9 and TRBJ1-1, reads DTGVSQNPRHKITKRGQNVTFRCDPISEHNRLYWYRQTLGQGPEFLTYFQNEAQLEKSRLLSDRFSAERPKGSFSTLEIQRTEQGDSAMYLCASSPSNTEAFFGQGTRLTVV.

This chain connects TRBV5-1 to TRBJ2-1; D is ambiguous. The V gene lost 0 bases and the J gene lost 3 bases, with 4 bases spanning the gap. The CDR3 runs 13 residues. Germline CDR1 SGHRS, CDR2 YFSETQ. This CDR3 is CASSLGVYNEQFF. The CDR3 DNA follows: TGCGCCAGCAGCTTGGGGGTCTACAATGAGCAGTTCTTC. Full variable domain (missing parts from reference TRBV5-1 and TRBJ2-1): KAGVTQTPRYLIKTRGQQVTLSCSPISGHRSVSWYQQTPGQGLQFLFEYFSETQRNKGNFPGRFSGRQFSNSRSEMNVSTLELGDSALYLCASSLGVYNEQFFGPGTRLTVL.

The gene calls are TRBV6-6 and TRBJ2-5; D uncertain. The V end was cut by 4 bases, the J end by 1 base, with 4 bases between. CDR3 length equals 12 residues. Per the germline V gene, CDR1 is MNHNY and CDR2 is SVGAGI (reference sequence). In DNA, the CDR3 is TGTGCCAGCAGTTCCCCCCAAGAGACCCAGTACTTC. Translated: CASSSPQETQYF.

The V gene is TRBV3-1 (or the pseudogene TRBV3-2), the J gene TRBJ2-1; D is ambiguous. The V end was cut by 4 bases, the J end by 3 bases, with 7 bases between. CDR1 is LGHDT and CDR2 is YNNKEL in the germline V gene (reference sequence). The CDR3 runs 13 residues. The DNA of the CDR3 is TGTGCCAGCAGCCTGAGCAGCTACAATGAGCAGTTCTTC. Residues: CASSLSSYNEQFF.

V usage is TRBV27 and J usage is TRBJ2-2; 9 nucleotides match TRBD2. The CDR3 length is 16 residues. Germline CDR1 is MNHEY and CDR2 is SMNVEV (reference sequence). V dropped 6 bases and J dropped 4; count of bases not matched to a gene: 9. The CDR3 DNA reads as TGTGCCAGCAGCACCGGATTAGCGGGAGTCACCGGGGAGCTGTTTTTT. Protein sequence: CASSTGLAGVTGELFF.

This clone was observed once. The chain carries TRBV28 and TRBJ2-2; D assignment may be TRBD1 or TRBD2 (6 bases each). The germline CDR1 and CDR2 sequences are MDHEN and SYDVKM. This CDR3 comprises 16 residues. V shed 6 bases and J shed 4 bases, with 18 bases lying between them. CDR3 coding DNA: TGTGCCAGCAGCCCCCACGGGGGCCAGACCACCGGGGAGCTGTTTTTT. Translating gives CASSPHGGQTTGELFF.

V usage is TRBV7-2 and J usage is TRBJ2-1; the match to TRBD2 covers 9 bases. The junction had 9 bases not matched to a gene; V was cut back by 3 bases and J by 9 bases. The V gene's germline CDR1 is SGHTA and CDR2 FQGNSA. The CDR3 consists of 15 residues. CDR3 residues: CASSFQLTSGLEQFF. In DNA, the CDR3 is TGTGCCAGCAGCTTCCAATTGACTAGCGGCCTTGAGCAGTTCTTC.

This rearrangement joins TRBV29-1 to TRBJ1-1; the D is unclear. The V end lost 3 bases, the J end lost 1 base, and 6 bases lay between the germline ends. Germline values: CDR1 SQVTM, CDR2 ANQGSEA. The CDR3 is 12 residues long. CDR3 in amino acids: CSVDSENTEAFF. The CDR3, as DNA: TGCAGCGTTGATTCAGAGAACACTGAAGCTTTCTTT.

This chain connects TRBV6-1 to TRBJ2-1; TRBD2 matches at 15 bases. Losses at the gene ends were 4 bases for V and 1 base for J; bases not matched to a gene: 5. The germline V gene encodes CDR1 MNHNS and CDR2 SASEGT. CDR3 length equals 18 residues. The CDR3 coding sequence is TGTGCCAGCAGTGCGGGACTAGCGGGAGGAGGGTCCTACAATGAGCAGTTCTTC. Translation gives CASSAGLAGGGSYNEQFF.

This sequence joins TRBV7-9 and TRBJ1-4; TRBD1 is a possible D gene (6 bases). Germline values: CDR1 SEHNR, CDR2 FQNEAQ (reference sequence). There are 13 residues in the CDR3. Trimming stripped 4 bases from V and 10 bases from J, with 13 bases between. CDR3 nucleotides: TGTGCCAGCAGCTGGACAGAGGAGGGAAAACTGTTTTTT. The encoded protein is CASSWTEEGKLFF.